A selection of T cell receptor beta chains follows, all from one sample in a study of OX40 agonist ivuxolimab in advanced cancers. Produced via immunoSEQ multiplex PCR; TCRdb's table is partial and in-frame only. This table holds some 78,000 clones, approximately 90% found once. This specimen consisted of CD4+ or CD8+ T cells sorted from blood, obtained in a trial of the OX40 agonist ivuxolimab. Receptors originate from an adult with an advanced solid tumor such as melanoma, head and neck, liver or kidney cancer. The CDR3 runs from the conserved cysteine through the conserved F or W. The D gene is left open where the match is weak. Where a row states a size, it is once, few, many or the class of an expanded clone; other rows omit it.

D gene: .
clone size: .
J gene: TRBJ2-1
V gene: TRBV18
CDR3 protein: CASSPLGATGYEQFF
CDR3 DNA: TGTGCCAGCTCACCCCTGGGTGCGACAGGATATGAGCAGTTCTTC

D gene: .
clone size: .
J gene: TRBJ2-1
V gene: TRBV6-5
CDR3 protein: CASSYSGVLAEYKQFF
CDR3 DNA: TGTGCCAGCAGTTACTCCGGCGTTTTAGCCGAATACAAGCAGTTCTTC

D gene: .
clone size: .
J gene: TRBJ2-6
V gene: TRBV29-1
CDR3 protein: CSALRTGANVLTF
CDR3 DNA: TGCAGCGCACTGAGGACTGGGGCCAACGTCCTGACTTTC

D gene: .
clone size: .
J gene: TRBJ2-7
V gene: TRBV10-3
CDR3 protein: CAISDGTWGSFSREQYF
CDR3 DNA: TGTGCCATCAGTGATGGGACGTGGGGGAGCTTCTCGAGGGAGCAGTACTTC

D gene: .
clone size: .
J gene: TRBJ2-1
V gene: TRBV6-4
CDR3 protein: CASSDLSIWVRPYNEQFF
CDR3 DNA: TGTGCCAGCAGTGATCTCTCTATATGGGTTCGCCCCTACAATGAGCAGTTCTTC

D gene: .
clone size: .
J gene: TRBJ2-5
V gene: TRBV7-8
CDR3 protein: CASKKGRDLGPPLRETQYF
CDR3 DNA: TGTGCCAGCAAGAAAGGCCGGGACCTAGGGCCCCCCCTCAGAGAGACCCAGTACTTC

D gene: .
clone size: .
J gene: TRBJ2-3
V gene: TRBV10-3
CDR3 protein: CACGTRTDTQYF
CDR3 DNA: TGTGCTTGCGGGACTCGAACAGATACGCAGTATTTT

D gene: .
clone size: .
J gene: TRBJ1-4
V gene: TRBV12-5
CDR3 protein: CASGLAVQAGQNEKLFF
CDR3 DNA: TGTGCTAGTGGTTTGGCGGTCCAGGCGGGTCAGAATGAAAAACTGTTTTTT

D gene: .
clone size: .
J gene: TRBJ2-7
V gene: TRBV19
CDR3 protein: CASSMPAAYEQYF
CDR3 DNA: TGTGCCAGTAGTATGCCAGCCGCCTACGAGCAGTACTTC

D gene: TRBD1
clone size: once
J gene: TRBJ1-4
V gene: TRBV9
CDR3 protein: CASTPRDRDNEKLFF
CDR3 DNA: TGTGCCAGCACCCCGCGGGACAGGGATAATGAAAAACTGTTTTTT

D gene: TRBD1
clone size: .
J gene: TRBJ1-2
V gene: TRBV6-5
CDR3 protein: CASSYTGQGYGYTF
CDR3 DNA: TGTGCCAGCAGTTACACCGGACAGGGCTATGGCTACACCTTC

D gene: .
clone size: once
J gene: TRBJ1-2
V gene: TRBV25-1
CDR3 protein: CASSESGAAGYGYTF
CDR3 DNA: TGTGCCAGCAGTGAATCGGGGGCCGCCGGCTATGGCTACACCTTC

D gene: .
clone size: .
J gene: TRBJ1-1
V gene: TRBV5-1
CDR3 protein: CASSLEPSRGAFF
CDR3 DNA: TGCGCCAGCAGCTTGGAACCAAGCCGTGGGGCTTTCTTT

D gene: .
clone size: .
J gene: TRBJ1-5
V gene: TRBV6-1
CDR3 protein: CASSEGSGGSNQPQHF
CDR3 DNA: TGTGCCAGCAGTGAAGGGAGTGGAGGGAGCAATCAGCCCCAGCATTTT

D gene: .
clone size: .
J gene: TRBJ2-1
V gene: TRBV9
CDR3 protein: CASSLRDEQFF
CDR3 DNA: TGTGCCAGCAGCTTGCGCGATGAGCAGTTCTTC

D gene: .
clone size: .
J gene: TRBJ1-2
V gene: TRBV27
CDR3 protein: CASRSAGTSRVLYGYTF
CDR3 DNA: TGTGCCAGCAGGTCAGCCGGGACCTCCCGAGTCCTATATGGCTACACCTTC

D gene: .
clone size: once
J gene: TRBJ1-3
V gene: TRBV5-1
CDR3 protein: CASSLSGGDSGNTIYF
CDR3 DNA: TGCGCCAGCAGCTTGAGTGGCGGAGACTCTGGAAACACCATATATTTT

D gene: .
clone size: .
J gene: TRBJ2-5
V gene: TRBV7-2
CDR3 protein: CAGAEGPQETQYF
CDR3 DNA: TGTGCCGGAGCTGAGGGACCCCAAGAGACCCAGTACTTC

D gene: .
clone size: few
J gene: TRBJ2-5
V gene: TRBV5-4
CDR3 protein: CASSPKQGKETQYF
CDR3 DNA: TGTGCCAGCAGCCCGAAACAGGGAAAAGAGACCCAGTACTTC

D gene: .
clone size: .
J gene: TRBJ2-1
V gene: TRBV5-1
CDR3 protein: CASSYGGSSYNEQFF
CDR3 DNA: TGCGCCAGTTCATATGGAGGCTCCTCCTACAATGAGCAGTTCTTC

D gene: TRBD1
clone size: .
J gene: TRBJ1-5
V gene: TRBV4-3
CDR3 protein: CASSQIGGGQPQHF
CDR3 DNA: TGCGCCAGCAGCCAAATAGGGGGCGGACAGCCCCAGCATTTT

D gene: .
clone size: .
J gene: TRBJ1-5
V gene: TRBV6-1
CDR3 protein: CATTRGSNQPQHF
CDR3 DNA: TGTGCCACCACGAGGGGCAGCAATCAGCCCCAGCATTTT

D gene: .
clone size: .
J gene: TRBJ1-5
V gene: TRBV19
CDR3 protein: CASKGDLYSNQPQHF
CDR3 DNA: TGTGCCAGTAAGGGGGATCTTTATAGCAATCAGCCCCAGCATTTT

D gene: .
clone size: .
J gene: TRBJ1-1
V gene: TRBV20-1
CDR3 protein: CSARTGIVAFF
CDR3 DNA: TGCAGTGCTCGGACGGGCATAGTGGCTTTCTTT

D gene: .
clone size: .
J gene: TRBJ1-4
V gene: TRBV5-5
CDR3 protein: CASSSSLTGTLREKLFF
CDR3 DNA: TGTGCCAGCAGCTCTTCTCTCACAGGAACCTTGCGCGAAAAACTGTTTTTT

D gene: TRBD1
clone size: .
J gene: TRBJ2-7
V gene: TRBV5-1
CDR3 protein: CASSIGQGGEQYF
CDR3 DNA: TGCGCCAGCAGCATAGGACAGGGGGGAGAGCAGTACTTC

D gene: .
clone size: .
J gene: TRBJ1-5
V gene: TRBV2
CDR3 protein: CASTPQGQGNQPQHF
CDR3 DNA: TGTGCCAGCACCCCCCAGGGGCAGGGTAATCAGCCCCAGCATTTT

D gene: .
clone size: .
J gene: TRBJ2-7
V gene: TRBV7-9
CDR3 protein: CASSSAGNEQYF
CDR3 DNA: TGTGCCAGCAGCAGCGCAGGGAACGAGCAGTACTTC